A selection of T cell receptor beta chains follows, all from one sample in a study of spatial heterogeneity in lung cancer. TCRdb independently ran MiXCR on the 5' RACE reads; one entry per CDR3 protein. The table includes about 2,200 distinct CDR3 sequences, approximately 11% detected once. The sequencing used lung tumor tissue, collected at surgery. The origin of the receptors is a female donor with early-stage non-small cell lung cancer. CDR3s include the opening cysteine and the closing phenylalanine or tryptophan. Fields, in order: D gene, V gene, clone size, CDR3 protein. A D gene is named only where the DNA matches it firmly. Where a row states a size, it is once, few, many or the class of an expanded clone; other rows omit it.

TRBD2 TRBV3-1 many CASSSALAVDTQYF
. TRBV27 medium-sized CASSRSINRATGNTIYF
. TRBV30 medium-sized CAWKGDYNSPLHF
TRBD1 TRBV7-2 . CASSLGQLVNTIYF
TRBD2 TRBV7-8 . CASSLAPQRGSTDTQYF
. TRBV11-2 once CASSSGETQYF
. TRBV13 medium-sized CASKGYAGELFF
. TRBV29-1 medium-sized CSVAIHDYGYTF
TRBD1 TRBV2 . CASTTDRAEAFF
TRBD1 TRBV7-2 many CASSTGQGAVTNEKLFF
TRBD2 TRBV29-1 medium-sized CSVWGGETQYF
TRBD2 TRBV5-1 large CASSLTSGGPGGNTQYF
TRBD2 TRBV5-1 medium-sized CASSLAGTSGGPSTDTQYF
. TRBV30 . CAWQAASRNQPQHF
. TRBV6-2/TRBV6-3 medium-sized CASSGWGYEQYF
. TRBV20-1 few CSADSLFTDTQYF
. TRBV25-1 medium-sized CASSEYVGSGYTF
TRBD1 TRBV5-5 medium-sized CASSYDQGASGYTF
TRBD2 TRBV12-3/TRBV12-4 medium-sized CASTLRRGGAGTGELFF
. TRBV7-6 medium-sized CASSLLGPEGDTQYF
. TRBV6-2/TRBV6-3 medium-sized CASSYTMENRWNSNQPQHF
. TRBV7-6 large CASSLGRTTGELFF
. TRBV7-9 medium-sized CASSSTGGEETQYF
. TRBV12-3/TRBV12-4 medium-sized CASRAGGLSGDTQYF
. TRBV7-6 . CASSTQSYNEQFF
TRBD2 TRBV6-6 medium-sized CASSYGPSGGSSYNEQFF
TRBD1 TRBV20-1 medium-sized CSAQTGDSYNEQFF
TRBD1 TRBV12-3/TRBV12-4 many CASSRPQGAGSSPLHF
TRBD1 TRBV6-2/TRBV6-3 . CASSTGQGALNTEAFF
. TRBV5-8 . CASSLAILGPSYNEQFF
. TRBV11-2 medium-sized CASSPVRGPAWNIQYF
TRBD1 TRBV5-5 few CASSDGTGFFGANVLTF
. TRBV7-2 medium-sized CASSLASSGANVLTF
TRBD2 TRBV5-1 medium-sized CASTDASGHSYNEQFF
. TRBV11-2 once CASSLSIFGETQYF
. TRBV10-3 medium-sized CAGSRDPGGTQYF
TRBD1 TRBV27 large CASSSPGQVGRPQHF
. TRBV5-1 large CASSLGSPGFQYF
. TRBV10-3 many CAIRSGVGNQPQHF
. TRBV6-1 large CASSVRRYTGELFF
TRBD1 TRBV5-6 medium-sized CASSFHVTGVRPATGNTIYF
. TRBV7-2 large CASSFGSGGYNEQFF
. TRBV5-1 medium-sized CASRGYTEAFF
TRBD2 TRBV30 . CAWSPGTSGNNEQFF
. TRBV4-3 medium-sized CASSQGGPADTQYF
TRBD1 TRBV6-2/TRBV6-3 medium-sized CASSYPTGGNSPLHF
TRBD1 TRBV29-1 . CSVRGYRGTQETQYF
. TRBV4-1 few CASSSGREYGYTF
. TRBV5-1 medium-sized CASSLFGANVLTF
. TRBV6-2/TRBV6-3 medium-sized CASSYGGHTGELFF
. TRBV5-6 medium-sized CASSPMDKYADTQYF
. TRBV18 medium-sized CASSPQGEGRHYGYTF
. TRBV24-1 medium-sized CATSARGRGNTGELFF